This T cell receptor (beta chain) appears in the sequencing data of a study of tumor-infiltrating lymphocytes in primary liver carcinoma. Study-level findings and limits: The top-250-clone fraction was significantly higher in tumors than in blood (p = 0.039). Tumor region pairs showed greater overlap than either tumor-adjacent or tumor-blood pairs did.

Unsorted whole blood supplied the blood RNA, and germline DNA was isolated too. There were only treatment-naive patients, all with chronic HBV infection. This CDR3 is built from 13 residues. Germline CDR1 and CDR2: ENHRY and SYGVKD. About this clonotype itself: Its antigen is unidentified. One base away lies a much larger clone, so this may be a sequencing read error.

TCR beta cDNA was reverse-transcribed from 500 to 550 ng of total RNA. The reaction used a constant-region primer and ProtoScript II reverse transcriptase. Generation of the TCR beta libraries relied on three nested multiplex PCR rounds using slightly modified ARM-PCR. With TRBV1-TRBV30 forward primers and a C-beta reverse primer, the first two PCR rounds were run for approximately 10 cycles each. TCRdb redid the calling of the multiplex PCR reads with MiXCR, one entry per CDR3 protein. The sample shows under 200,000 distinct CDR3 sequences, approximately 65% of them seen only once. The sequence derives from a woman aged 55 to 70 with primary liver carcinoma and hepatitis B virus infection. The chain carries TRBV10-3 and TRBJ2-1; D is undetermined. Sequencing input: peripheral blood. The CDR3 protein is CAISINGDNDQFF. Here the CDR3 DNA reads TGTGCCATCAGTATTAACGGCGACAATGACCAGTTCTTC.